The subject of this entry is one T cell receptor (beta chain). The antigen remains undetermined. The CDR3 sequence is 16 residues long. The germline gives CDR1 SGHTA, CDR2 FQGNSA. Trimming pared 1 base from V and 2 bases from J, leaving 13 bases between. Reverse transcribed after extraction, RNA yielded cDNA as the sequencing template. Measured with immunoSEQ multiplex PCR; TCRdb has only the in-frame clones, and not every one. This table has approximately 210,000 clones, around 66% appearing once. This record comes from a study of CD8+ T cells in alopecia areata. Study-level points and caveats: Persistence during tofacitinib was seen for many expanded lesional clones in scalp and blood. Normal scalp had lower clonality than lesional scalp, with alopecia totalis/universalis lesions showing this most strongly.

Treatment meaning: oral pan-JAK inhibitor, 5-10 mg twice daily. The chain combines TRBV7-2 with TRBJ2-3, with D unresolved. Sequenced here: CD4+ T cells sorted from blood, sampled between weeks 43 and 45, from a patient treated with tofacitinib. The receptor's source is a human donor with alopecia areata. The CDR3 bases are TGTGCCAGCAGCTTAGAATCTTTGTCGGCCACAGATACGCAGTATTTT. This gives the protein CASSLESLSATDTQYF. Full variable domain (missing parts from reference TRBV7-2 and TRBJ2-3): GAGVSQSPSNKVTEKGKDVELRCDPISGHTALYWYRQSLGQGLEFLIYFQGNSAPDKSGLPSDRFSAERTGGSVSTLTIQRTQQEDSAVYLCASSLESLSATDTQYFGPGTRLTVL.